This is a list of T cell receptor beta chains from one sample in a study of T cells in Graves' hyperthyroidism and ophthalmopathy. TCRdb reprocessed the multiplex PCR reads with MiXCR, giving one entry per CDR3 protein. The sample lists hundreds of thousands of distinct CDR3 sequences, less than 15% occurring once. Material: blood. Every receptor here comes from a woman younger than 35 with Graves' hyperthyroidism. CDR3s include the opening cysteine and the closing phenylalanine or tryptophan. A D gene is named only where the DNA matches it firmly. Only some rows state a clone size, as once, few, many or a class for expanded clones.

>many|TRBD1|TRBV12-3/TRBV12-4|TRBJ2-5
CASSLFADRGETQYF
TGTGCCAGCAGTTTGTTCGCGGACAGGGGAGAGACCCAGTACTTC
>few|TRBD2|TRBV7-8|TRBJ2-1
CASSPISPGLAGVGSYNEQFF
TGTGCCAGCTCACCCATCTCCCCGGGACTAGCGGGAGTGGGCTCCTACAATGAGCAGTTCTTC
>-|TRBD2|TRBV19|TRBJ2-3
CASSIRGTTLGTDTQYF
TGTGCCAGTAGTATACGGGGGACTACCCTCGGCACAGATACGCAGTATTTT
>many|-|TRBV10-3|TRBJ1-1
CAISGTENTEAFF
TGTGCCATCAGTGGAACAGAGAACACTGAAGCTTTCTTT
>-|TRBD2|TRBV9|TRBJ2-5
CASSVGLAGGLIQETQYF
TGTGCCAGCAGCGTAGGTTTGGCGGGGGGTCTCATCCAAGAGACCCAGTACTTC
>many|TRBD1|TRBV2|TRBJ1-2
CASSGTGEGYGYTF
TGTGCCAGCAGTGGGACAGGAGAGGGCTATGGCTACACCTTC
>many|TRBD1|TRBV12-3/TRBV12-4|TRBJ1-4
CASSSTGVPLFF
TGTGCCAGCAGTTCCACAGGGGTCCCACTGTTTTTT
>many|-|TRBV6-1|TRBJ2-3
CASTSQGPTDTQYF
TGTGCCAGCACTTCACAGGGACCCACAGATACGCAGTATTTT
>many|-|TRBV24-1|TRBJ2-7
CATSDTDRFDEQYF
TGTGCCACCAGTGATACTGACAGGTTCGACGAGCAGTACTTC
>many|-|TRBV11-1|TRBJ2-3
CASSLGGGQRTDTQYF
TGTGCCAGCAGCTTAGGAGGCGGGCAACGCACAGATACGCAGTATTTT
>many|-|TRBV6-2/TRBV6-3|TRBJ2-1
CASSYSLANEQFF
TGTGCCAGCAGTTACTCTCTAGCCAATGAGCAGTTCTTC
>-|TRBD2|TRBV3-1|TRBJ2-7
CASSSPGGLAGYEQYF
TGTGCCAGCAGCTCACCTGGCGGACTAGCGGGCTACGAGCAGTACTTC
>many|-|TRBV7-2|TRBJ2-7
CASSLGAGVYEQYF
TGTGCCAGCAGCTTAGGGGCAGGGGTGTACGAGCAGTACTTC
>many|TRBD1|TRBV5-5|TRBJ1-2
CASSLPPSRGGYYGYTF
TGTGCCAGCAGCTTGCCCCCCAGCAGGGGGGGCTACTATGGCTACACCTTC
>many|TRBD1|TRBV10-3|TRBJ1-1
CAIQQGMNTEAFF
TGTGCCATCCAACAGGGGATGAACACTGAAGCTTTCTTT
>many|-|TRBV11-3|TRBJ1-1
CASSLDPGHTEAFF
TGTGCCAGCAGCTTAGATCCCGGGCACACTGAAGCTTTCTTT
>many|-|TRBV20-1|TRBJ2-1
CSAREPGSRSYNEQFF
TGCAGTGCTAGAGAACCGGGGAGCCGCTCCTACAATGAGCAGTTCTTC
>many|-|TRBV9|TRBJ1-1
CASSVQGHNTEAFF
TGTGCCAGCAGCGTCCAAGGACATAACACTGAAGCTTTCTTT
>many|TRBD1|TRBV7-8|TRBJ1-2
CASSLGQGQYGYTF
TGTGCCAGCAGCCTAGGACAGGGTCAATATGGCTACACCTTC
>many|TRBD2|TRBV20-1|TRBJ2-3
CSASGTSGRSSSTDTQYF
TGCAGTGCTAGTGGGACTAGCGGGAGGTCGTCAAGCACAGATACGCAGTATTTT
>many|-|TRBV12-3/TRBV12-4|TRBJ2-2
CASSQRTRAAIDTGELFF
TGTGCCAGCAGCCAACGGACGAGGGCCGCCATCGACACCGGGGAGCTGTTTTTT
>many|-|TRBV12-3/TRBV12-4|TRBJ1-1
CASSPQFLGTEAFF
TGTGCCAGCAGCCCACAGTTTTTGGGCACTGAAGCTTTCTTT
>many|TRBD2|TRBV7-3|TRBJ2-3
CASSLGLAGVDTQYF
TGTGCCAGCAGCTTGGGACTAGCGGGAGTAGATACGCAGTATTTT
>few|-|TRBV9|TRBJ1-2
CASSVEPGLGYTF
TGTGCCAGCAGCGTAGAACCGGGTCTTGGCTACACCTTC
>many|TRBD1|TRBV12-3/TRBV12-4|TRBJ2-7
CANSLEGGGLYEQYF
TGTGCCAACAGTTTAGAAGGGGGCGGTCTCTACGAGCAGTACTTC
>many|-|TRBV24-1|TRBJ2-1
CATSDRQGPYNEQFF
TGTGCCACCAGTGATAGGCAAGGGCCTTACAATGAGCAGTTCTTC
>few|-|TRBV6-1|TRBJ1-1
CASSPGRVPLNTEAFF
TGTGCCAGCAGCCCCGGGAGGGTCCCTCTGAACACTGAAGCTTTCTTT
>many|-|TRBV28|TRBJ2-7
CASSLRMSRQYF
TGTGCCAGCAGTTTACGGATGTCGAGGCAGTACTTC
>-|TRBD2|TRBV19|TRBJ2-7
CASSTASGTSYEQYF
TGTGCCAGTAGTACCGCTAGCGGAACCTCCTACGAGCAGTACTTC
>few|-|TRBV29-1|TRBJ2-1
CSVEDVGPTGFF
TGCAGCGTTGAAGATGTGGGGCCTACGGGGTTCTTC
>many|TRBD2|TRBV2|TRBJ2-5
CASSEGLAGLETQYF
TGTGCCAGCAGTGAAGGACTAGCGGGTTTAGAGACCCAGTACTTC
>-|TRBD1|TRBV5-6|TRBJ1-4
CASRQGTEKLFF
TGTGCCAGCAGACAGGGGACTGAAAAACTGTTTTTT
>-|TRBD2|TRBV9|TRBJ2-2
CASSPRGLAGYTGELFF
TGTGCCAGCAGCCCGAGGGGACTAGCGGGGTACACCGGGGAGCTGTTTTTT
>few|TRBD2|TRBV29-1|TRBJ2-3
CSVPPGAGGPGADTQYF
TGCAGCGTTCCCCCCGGGGCGGGAGGGCCTGGGGCAGATACGCAGTATTTT
>many|-|TRBV12-3/TRBV12-4|TRBJ1-1
CASSAGQDTEAFF
TGTGCCAGCAGTGCGGGACAAGACACTGAAGCTTTCTTT
>many|-|TRBV3-1|TRBJ1-1
CASSQDQGPGVGTEAFF
TGTGCCAGCAGCCAAGATCAAGGGCCAGGGGTTGGGACTGAAGCTTTCTTT